Listed here is a single T cell receptor beta chain. This receptor's antigen is unknown. Qualities for individual bases were not recorded, and no much larger clone is one base off. The library came from the immunoSEQ multiplex PCR assay. For the multiplex PCR, a mixture combining 60 forward primers for TCR Vbeta segments and 13 reverse primers for TCR Jbeta segments was used. The CDR3 region of rearranged TCR beta genes was amplified from genomic DNA with a multiplex PCR assay. The Illumina HiSeq System was used to sequence the amplified TCR beta libraries as 87-base-pair reads. The study's processing was this. Across the 670 or so repertoires, a later analysis counted some 81 million unique TCR beta chains, approximately 12 million of which were shared by at least two donors. A nearest-neighbor algorithm error-corrected the raw reads and collapsed the reads into unique sequences, merging closely related sequences to remove PCR and sequencing errors. V, D and J gene segments were assigned by aligning CDR3 sequences to IMGT reference sequences. For a sequence to be retained, at least a six-nucleotide match to both a V gene segment and a J gene segment was required. Rearrangements were classified as productive when the CDR3 lacked stop codons and remained in frame with V and J, and all other rearrangements were classified as non-productive. Following IMGT convention, CDR3 was defined as the stretch from the second conserved V-encoded cysteine up to the conserved J-encoded phenylalanine. The earlier analysis of 587 of the donors excluded sequences that lacked an unambiguous match to a single V gene segment. In an earlier analysis of some 590 of the donors, a V segment was called functional when productive rearrangements were above 56.7%, and segregating when the standard deviation between donors exceeded 5%. A statistical classification framework was built to diagnose cytomegalovirus status from the catalog of TCR beta chain sequences. In a later analysis, V and J genes were assigned by comparing TCR nucleotide sequences against IMGT/GENE-DB human TR gene sequences. Using the TCRdist pipeline, a later analysis assigned CDR3 sequences along with most-parsimonious VDJ recombination scenarios. In a later analysis, every TCR beta chain was defined by the combination of its CDR3 amino acid sequence and its V-gene family, and reads without a unique V-gene family were dropped. In a later analysis, around 650 highly shared, low-generation-probability nucleotide sequences were removed to address suspected cross-contamination and a sequencing artifact. A later analysis calculated a clonal expansion index for each public chain from normalized within-repertoire ranks of inferred template counts. In a later analysis, generation probabilities were computed using a VDJ recombination model fitted to out-of-frame rearrangements, and the results were checked against IGoR. Hypergeometric tests were used in a later analysis to score TCR-TCR, TCR-HLA and TCR-CMV co-occurrence, with a repertoire-size bias correction applied to the TCR pairs. In a later analysis, false discovery rates were estimated by permuting HLA or CMV assignments 20 times. In a later analysis, co-occurring TCRs were grouped with DBSCAN, and TCRdist sequence similarity was added when clustering was performed within HLA-allele-positive subsets. For co-occurrence clustering, repertoires with fewer than 30,000 or more than 120,000 public chains were excluded, along with roughly 5 repertoires with anomalous nucleotide sharing. The table comes from immuneACCESS by way of TCRdb, which keeps in-frame sequences with V and J called. Part of the clones is missing from these tables; in studies checked, under half for an unresolved V gene and the rest for unknown reasons. D and trimming come from the DNA, and the V and J calls and clone size come from that table. This sample comprises fewer than 200,000 clones, over 75% of them detected only once. The top ten constitute less than 2% of the sample.

The cohort consisted of 666 healthy bone marrow donors. At the time of sampling, all cohort members were nominally healthy, though unrecorded immune exposures were likely present. The donor was CMV seronegative and was included in the group of a few hundred seronegative cohort members. A peripheral blood sample was collected from each donor, and TCR beta sequencing was performed on peripheral blood mononuclear cells. The Qiagen DNeasy Blood Extraction Kit was used to extract genomic DNA from the blood cell samples. This entry comes from a study of cytomegalovirus exposure and HLA in healthy donors (dated by TCRdb to 2016 to 2017). About the investigation overall: An earlier analysis of approximately 640 of the donors reported roughly 300 Gb of sequence data and 117 million unique TCR beta sequences from about 179 million T cells. Around 320 gigabases of sequencing data and around 87 million unique TCR sequences were included in an early release covering about 600 HLA-typed donors. Of the 300 to 500 genotyped donors, over 80% were placed in the genetic ancestry cluster associated with self-reported Caucasian donors. The study aimed to test whether signatures of past pathogen exposure could be identified by cataloging public T cell receptors. Using immunosequencing, the study profiled T cell repertoires from 500 to 800 subjects and related those repertoires to cytomegalovirus serostatus. Besides the first cohort of approximately 670 subjects, a separate validation cohort made up of roughly 120 different subjects was used. To predict cytomegalovirus infection status, the study brought together high-throughput TCR immunosequencing, statistical association of individual TCRs with disease status, and machine learning. A later analysis re-analyzed previously published TCR beta repertoires from about 730 donors and added high-resolution HLA genotyping to study TCR occurrence patterns. The later analysis used no new phenotypic data to find candidate immune exposures, relying instead on TCR beta sequences and their occurrence across donors. An earlier analysis of 587 of the donors applied high-throughput TCR beta sequencing to assess whether each TCR beta V gene segment acted as functional or pseudogenic. Alongside the repertoire data, information on donor age, sex, ethnicity and CMV serostatus was compiled. A later genetic analysis used genome-wide SNP genotypes for about 60% of the roughly 700 donors, treating that subset as a discovery cohort. Every discovery cohort repertoire had been produced on one sequencing platform. Both class I and class II loci were covered by HLA typing, at four-digit resolution. Typing coverage differed by locus: A, B, C, DRB1 and DQB1 were typed in roughly 620-630 donors, DQA1 in about 500, DPA1 in around 610, and DPB1 in 450 to 490. Because of strong linkage in the cohort, roughly 5 DR-DQ haplotypes were treated as single units for association and clustering. Among about 410 genotyped donors of the cohort, an average of around 220,000 unique TCR beta nucleotide sequences was sequenced per donor, of which 15% to 20% were non-productive.

Study-level results and caveats: A further reported finding was that TCR beta sequences accurately predicted the HLA-A and HLA-B alleles for most subjects in the first cohort. Sequencing depth was assumed to be roughly uniform across donors in the presence/absence analyses, though that assumption may not hold. This cohort had only TCR beta chains sequenced, and the lack of alpha or paired-chain data limited which features could be detected. In a later genetic analysis, fewer N-insertions in productive TCRs were reported among donors in an Asian-associated ancestry cluster than the 666-donor mean. The 87-base-pair reads could not distinguish some IMGT-functional V segments, including TRBV6-2 and TRBV6-3, so those segments were excluded. Linkage disequilibrium might explain the correlated functional status among segregating V segments, but an unknown experimental factor could not be excluded. In a later analysis, HLA-associated TCR beta chains were found to be more clonally expanded and to have lower generation probabilities than equally common non-associated chains. A later analysis found that TCR association rates varied across HLA loci, with DRB1 alleles showing the most associated TCRs and HLA-C alleles the fewest. The study listed 164 TCR beta chains as associated with cytomegalovirus. Most TCR sequences were seen in very few donors, while some public TCRs were found in many individuals. CMV serostatus was the only immune exposure information available for the cohort. A later analysis reported that several top co-occurrence clusters appeared linked to parvovirus B19, influenza, CMV and Epstein-Barr virus. In both the original and validation cohorts, the classifier was reported to diagnose cytomegalovirus status with high specificity and sensitivity. The earlier analysis of some 560 of the donors excluded roughly 17 rarely observed V segments, including chromosome 9 orphons, because counts were too low. A later analysis associated 15,000 or so TCR beta sequences with specific HLA alleles at a false discovery rate of 0.05. In vitro tests confirmed that a few of the cytomegalovirus-associated TCR beta chains recognize cytomegalovirus antigens. An association between a missense DCLRE1C variant and V-gene and J-gene trimming of TCR beta chains was found in a later genetic analysis and replicated in an independent cohort. The authors suggested that the approach could potentially be extended to other disease states and immunological phenotypes. When HLA alleles, especially DR and DQ, strongly co-occurred, TCR associations were difficult to assign to individual alleles. A group of highly shared sequence variants was considered likely to be a technical artifact of the sequencing pipeline. An earlier analysis of roughly 570 of the donors showed that most TCR beta V segments appeared in productive rearrangements either about 87% or about 30% of the time, which broadly matched IMGT annotations. Because HLA typing was missing for some donors at each locus, association tests included only the typed subset. A later analysis found that most CMV-associated TCR beta chains appeared HLA-restricted, with HLA associations seemingly driven largely by CMV exposure.

CDR1 and CDR2 (SGHNT, YENEEA) derive from the germline V gene. From its cysteine to its phenylalanine, the CDR3 spans 13 amino acids. Here the CDR3 DNA is all that survives: 39 bases in frame from base 1. V lost 0 bases and J lost 5 bases; the stretch between them is 8 bases long. Sequenced: PBMCs. Recombination connected TRBV11-3 to TRBJ2-7; TRBD1 could be the D gene, as 6 bases match. This TCR came from a woman aged 18-29 years in good health and CMV-seronegative. The DNA sequence reads TGTGCCAGCAGCTTAGATGAGGGGGACGAGCAGTACTTC. Its product reads: CASSLDEGDEQYF.